This TCR beta chain derives from a study of blood T cell repertoires in COVID-19. Study-wide background: From the United States, Italy and Spain came samples of acute and convalescent COVID-19. T cells, B-cell-depleted T cells, or PBMCs supplied cDNA or gDNA.

Original handling: Reference gene primer amplification in the assay estimated nucleated cell counts. Libraries were prepared by immunoSEQ multiplex PCR; TCRdb keeps only in-frame clonotypes and omits some of them. That table supplies the V and J calls and clone size; D and trimming were determined from the DNA. The sample includes about 400,000 clones, around 89% of them seen just once. All enrollees were roughly 18 to 90 years old and from about 24 US areas. CDR3 length equals 14 residues. Germline V gene lookup returns CDR1 SGDLS and CDR2 YYNGEE. V shed 0 bases and J shed 3 bases, with 8 bases lying between them.

The sample comprised PBMCs or T cells enriched from blood (not recorded which). The TCR sequence derives from a woman younger than 45 with acute COVID-19. The rearrangement joins TRBV9 to TRBJ2-3, with D uncertain. The CDR3 coding sequence is TGTGCCAGCAGCGTAGACAGTTTTACAGATACGCAGTATTTT. This translates into CASSVDSFTDTQYF.